This T cell receptor (beta chain) was sequenced during a study of T cell repertoires in cytomegalovirus infection. As regards this clonotype: The antigen is undetermined.

TCRdb called the reads again in MiXCR, with one record for every CDR3 protein. Among about 220,000 distinct CDR3 sequences, 35% to 45% were seen once, and the ten largest hold about 60%. Source: CD8+ T cells from cultured PBMCs, taken from culture after CMV antigen stimulation. This sequence was found in a human donor in good health (CMV status not recorded). Some clones in this sample may be carry-over from other donors' samples.

CDR3 coding DNA: TGTGCCAGCAGCGTAGGCGGGAGCAACAATGAGCAGTTCTTC. Protein sequence: CASSVGGSNNEQFF. V and J are TRBV9 and TRBJ2-1; 7 bases are a match to TRBD2. The V gene's germline CDR1 is SGDLS and CDR2 YYNGEE. This CDR3 contains 14 residues. V shed 0 bases, J shed 5 bases, and the junction held 2 bases outside the gene matches.